This T cell receptor (beta chain) came from a study of T cell responses to AZD1222 COVID-19 vaccine (dated by TCRdb to the early 2020s). Context from the whole study: TCR sequencing covered 233 trial participants: nearly 210 given two doses of AZD1222 and 26 given two doses of MenACWY control vaccine. Trial participants were enrolled by age into 18-55, 56-69 and 70-plus year subgroups, with roughly 150, 30 and 60 TCR-sequenced participants respectively.

The CDR3 has 12 amino acids, counting the end cysteine and phenylalanine. Here the CDR3 DNA is all that survives: 36 bases in frame from base 1. For CDR1 and CDR2, the germline V gene lists MNHEY and SVGEGT. V lost 5 bases and J lost 8 bases; the stretch between them is 12 bases long. What the time point label conveys for this sample: about 28 days (+/-7) after the second vaccine dose. Taken with the paper, the label for treatment or condition translates to: meningococcal conjugate vaccine given as trial control. Vaccinee samples came from UK trials COV001 and COV002, including a single-blind randomized controlled phase 2/3 trial of AZD1222 (ChAdOx1 nCoV-19) in healthy adults. For TCRbeta chain sequencing, PBMC samples from trial participants were taken at day 0 and at day 28 after the second dose. The CDR3 regions of human TCRbeta chains were analyzed by immunosequencing. Per the authors' processing: TCRs in the repertoires were matched against a reference library of SARS-CoV-2-specific TCRs that had been generated with the MIRA antigen-specificity platform. Breadth was defined as the fraction of unique TCRs that were SARS-CoV-2-associated. Depth was defined as the fraction of total T cells that were SARS-CoV-2-associated. Each spike-specific TCR was assigned to its reactive spike region and to a CD4 or CD8 class using the MIRA data. Log10-transformed breadth and depth values were compared by one-way ANOVA with Sidak's multiple comparisons tests. TCRdb mirrors the immuneACCESS table, restricted to in-frame sequences. Some clones are absent from its copies; in checked studies, under half trace to an unresolved V gene, and the reason for the others is unknown. That table furnishes V, J and clone size, whereas the DNA furnished D and trimming. The sample table holds about 200,000 clones, of which more than 90% were seen once. The ten most abundant clones make up less than 4.5% of the sample.

For this clone: Its antigen is unknown. The input lacks base qualities; no much larger clone sits a single base away.

Points the paper makes about the study in general: In the small 56-69-year group, the increase in depth fell short of significance, most likely because of low power. The vaccine-associated CD4 TCRs covered the entire spike protein, and the dominant responses fell in regions 160-218 and 743-854. Most participants were white British and females outnumbered males, and the authors suggested that clonal diversity may have been underestimated. After two AZD1222 doses, both the breadth and the depth of spike-specific TCRs were significantly higher than at day 0 and than in MenACWY recipients. Because no day 14 peak-response samples were available, repertoires were characterized only after the peak T cell response. Conclusions about previously exposed vaccinees are limited, since just six AZD1222 recipients were seropositive for SARS-CoV-2 at baseline. Nearly half of unique spike-specific TCRs reportedly recognized epitopes outside regions mutated in the B.1.351 and B.1.1.7 variants.

The starting material was peripheral blood, obtained 28 days after the second dose of the MenACWY control vaccine. The chain was built from TRBV6-2 or TRBV6-3 and TRBJ1-2, with the D gene not confidently named. This receptor was taken from an adult who received the MenACWY meningococcal vaccine as a control. The sequenced DNA: TGTGCCAGCAGTCCCAATACGGGGGGCTACACCTTC. Translated, this gives CASSPNTGGYTF.